The 15 T cell receptor beta chains below all came from one sample that was sequenced in a study of CD8 T cells in Susac syndrome. The authors reverse transcribed about 0.5 to 1 ug RNA with random hexamers. Via MiXCR, TCRdb re-called the immunoSEQ multiplex PCR reads, giving one row per CDR3 protein. The table shows around 160,000 distinct CDR3 sequences, with over 85% occurring only once. The sample consisted of CD4+ T cells from PBMCs. These receptors were taken from a human donor in good health.

This clonotype was detected once. This sequence joins TRBV12-3 or TRBV12-4 and TRBJ2-2, with unresolved D. Trimming left V 6 bases short and J 7 bases short, with 9 bases between. The length of the CDR3 is 12 residues. Written as DNA, the CDR3 is TGTGCCAGCAGAACCACGGGCGGGGAGCTGTTTTTT. This sequence encodes CASRTTGGELFF.

The chain combines TRBV24-1 with TRBJ2-3, with 12 nucleotides matching TRBD2. This CDR3 has 16 residues. The trim removed 3 bases at V and 4 bases at J, leaving 4 bases unmatched. From germline, CDR1 is KGHDR and CDR2 SFDVKD. The CDR3 bases are TGTGCCACCAGTGATCCTAGCGGGGGGGACGCAGATACGCAGTATTTT. Its translation is CATSDPSGGDADTQYF.

V and J are TRBV3-1 and TRBJ2-5, with D uncertain. The CDR3 consists of 15 residues. In germline, CDR1 is LGHDT, CDR2 YNNKEL (reference sequence). Trimming removed 0 bases at V and 1 base at J, with 9 bases between. DNA of the CDR3: TGTGCCAGCAGCCAAGATCGAGCCTTCCAAGAGACCCAGTACTTC. This encodes CASSQDRAFQETQYF.

This sequence joins TRBV12-3 or TRBV12-4 and TRBJ1-2, with TRBD1 identical over 7 bases. V dropped 5 bases and J dropped 8; count of bases not matched to a gene: 8. The CDR3 has 13 amino acids. In nucleotides, the CDR3 is TGTGCCAGCAGTCCCGACAGGGTAGTAGGCTACACCTTC. Its protein product is CASSPDRVVGYTF.

The chain is built from TRBV4-3 and TRBJ2-7; 10 positions match TRBD1. V was pared by 4 bases and J by 4 bases, with 4 bases of the junction left unmatched. The CDR3 is 14 residues long. The germline V gene has CDR1 LGHNA and CDR2 YSLEER. In nucleotides, the CDR3 is TGCGCCAGCAGCCGGGACAGGGGAGGGTACGAGCAGTACTTC. This encodes CASSRDRGGYEQYF.

This clonotype was counted once. The J gene is TRBJ1-2, the V gene TRBV3-1; unclear D gene. CDR3 length: 15 residues. V was trimmed by 4 bases and J by 4 bases, leaving 16 bases between them. Germline V lookup: CDR1 LGHDT, CDR2 YNNKEL (reference sequence). CDR3 loop: CASSPRPGMSYGYTF. The CDR3 DNA reads as TGTGCCAGCAGCCCGCGACCGGGGATGAGCTATGGCTACACCTTC.

The chain employs TRBV6-2 or TRBV6-3 and TRBJ2-3; D is unresolved. Germline V gene lookup returns CDR1 MNHEY and CDR2 SVGEGT. CDR3 size: 13 residues. V was cut by 5 bases and J by 4 bases, with 10 bases left in between. CDR3 sequence reads: CASSLTRADTQYF. CDR3 bases: TGTGCCAGCAGTCTCACCAGAGCAGATACGCAGTATTTT.

The chain carries TRBV18 and TRBJ2-7, with 7 bases matching TRBD1. V shed 2 bases and J 2 bases; nucleotides not matched to a gene: 6. Germline assignment: CDR1 KGHSH and CDR2 LQKENI. The CDR3 has 15 amino acids. CDR3 protein: CASSPEMDRPYEQYF. CDR3 DNA sequence: TGTGCCAGCTCACCAGAGATGGACAGGCCCTACGAGCAGTACTTC.

The rearrangement links TRBV29-1 to TRBJ2-3; perhaps TRBD1 as D (5 bases). Germline CDR1 is SQVTM and CDR2 is ANQGSEA. Trimming shortened V by 4 bases and J by 2 bases, and 10 bases separated the two germline ends. This CDR3 contains 13 residues. The CDR3 coding sequence is TGCAGCGTTGCGGGCAGGGCCACAGATACGCAGTATTTT. Its translation is CSVAGRATDTQYF.

This clonotype was recorded only once. V is TRBV15 and J is TRBJ2-7, with 13 nucleotides matching TRBD2. The CDR3 is 16 residues long. The germline CDR1 and CDR2 sequences are LNHNV and YYDKDF (reference sequence). The V and J ends lost 0 bases and 4 bases, in that order; junction bases with no gene match: 3. The CDR3 is CATSRDLGLAGYEQYF. CDR3 bases: TGTGCCACCAGCAGAGATCTGGGACTAGCGGGGTACGAGCAGTACTTC. The full variable domain, with the rest looked up from reference TRBV15 and TRBJ2-7, is DAMVIQNPRYQVTQFGKPVTLSCSQTLNHNVMYWYQQKSSQAPKLLFHYYDKDFNNEADTPDNFQSRRPNTSFCFLDIRSPGLGDTAMYLCATSRDLGLAGYEQYFGPGTRLTVT.

The V call is TRBV19, the J call TRBJ1-5; D unclear. CDR3 length equals 13 residues. Between the trimmed V and J ends, which lost 6 bases and 2 bases, there was a span of 8 bases. Germline-derived CDR1 and CDR2 are LNHDA and SQIVND (reference sequence). The CDR3 region is CASRVGGNQPQHF. DNA of the CDR3: TGTGCCAGTAGGGTTGGGGGCAATCAGCCCCAGCATTTT.

The rearrangement links TRBV29-1 to TRBJ1-5; 9 bases agree with TRBD1. Germline V gives CDR1 SQVTM, CDR2 ANQGSEA. Trimming at V came to 7 bases and at J to 6 bases, leaving 7 bases not matched to a gene. This CDR3 has 13 residues. The CDR3, as DNA: TGCAGCGCCATTACAGGGGGCGGTCAGCCCCAGCATTTT. Translating it yields CSAITGGGQPQHF.

This chain links TRBV6-2 or TRBV6-3 with TRBJ1-5; 7 positions agree with TRBD1. CDR1 and CDR2 from the germline V gene are MNHEY and SVGEGT. The CDR3 is 15 amino acids. The trim removed 7 bases at V and 3 bases at J, leaving 9 bases unmatched. The CDR3 here is CASNPLGQINQPQHF. Here the CDR3 DNA reads TGTGCCAGCAACCCCCTGGGACAGATCAATCAGCCCCAGCATTTT.

The sample holds one count of this clonotype. The V gene is TRBV7-9, the J gene TRBJ1-6; 7 bases align to TRBD1. Trimming at V came to 5 bases and at J to 7 bases, leaving 8 bases not matched to a gene. The CDR3 is 15 amino acids. The germline V gene encodes CDR1 SEHNR and CDR2 FQNEAQ (reference sequence). The CDR3 loop is CASSQGERLNSPLHF. The CDR3 DNA is TGTGCCAGCAGCCAGGGGGAGCGGTTAAATTCACCCCTCCACTTT.

J is TRBJ2-2 and V is TRBV20-1; D not resolved. The CDR3 loop spans 14 amino acids. The germline V gene has CDR1 DFQATT and CDR2 SNEGSKA (reference sequence). V shed 6 bases and J shed 6 bases, with 17 bases lying between them. The CDR3 spells CSAPDLRKSGELFF. DNA of the CDR3: TGCAGTGCGCCCGACCTCAGAAAGTCCGGGGAGCTGTTTTTT.